Listed here are 20 T cell receptor beta chains from one sample, sequenced in a study of glioma-infiltrating T cells after dendritic cell vaccination. Measured with immunoSEQ multiplex PCR; TCRdb has only the in-frame clones, and not every one. The sample consists of about 92,000 clones, about nine tenths of them appearing once. The sequencing used blood, collected before dendritic cell vaccination. These receptors were collected from a human donor with glioblastoma.

The CDR3 protein is CASSYSVPWRETQYF. DNA of the CDR3: TGTGCCAGCAGTTACTCGGTCCCATGGAGGGAGACCCAGTACTTC. This sequence joins TRBV6-5 and TRBJ2-5, with D tentatively TRBD2 (5 bases). Germline values: CDR1 MNHEY, CDR2 SVGAGI. The CDR3 extends over 15 amino acids. V lost 0 bases and J 5 bases, leaving 13 bases between the germline ends.

The chain combines TRBV5-6 with TRBJ1-5; possibly TRBD1 for D (6 bases). The CDR3 has 14 amino acids. V shed 4 bases and J shed 3 bases, with 11 bases lying between them. Looked up from germline, CDR1 is SGHDT and CDR2 is YYEEEE. CDR3 sequence: CASSKYRANQPQHF. The CDR3, as DNA: TGTGCCAGCAGCAAATACAGGGCCAATCAGCCCCAGCATTTT.

This chain uses TRBV4-3 with TRBJ1-5; the D gene is possibly TRBD1 (5 bases). V was clipped by 2 bases and J by 6 bases, with 14 bases between them. There are 15 residues in the CDR3. The V gene's germline CDR1 is LGHNA and CDR2 YSLEER. The CDR3 protein is CASSQSPGSGQPQHF. CDR3 DNA sequence: TGCGCCAGCAGCCAATCACCAGGGTCAGGTCAGCCCCAGCATTTT.

The genes are TRBV30 and TRBJ2-6; 8 bases match TRBD1. V lost 5 bases, J lost 1 base, and 7 bases stayed unmatched. CDR1 is GTSNPN and CDR2 is SVGIG in the germline V gene (reference sequence). The length of the CDR3 is 16 residues. CDR3 amino acids: CAWDRGFGSGANVLTF. The CDR3 DNA reads as TGTGCCTGGGACAGGGGATTTGGGTCTGGGGCCAACGTCCTGACTTTC.

The chain uses TRBV6-5 and TRBJ1-2; TRBD1 might be the D (6 bases). From germline, CDR1 is MNHEY and CDR2 SVGAGI. The ends were cut back, 9 bases at V and 4 bases at J, with 12 bases in the middle. The CDR3 runs 12 residues. CDR3 residues: CASHREGYGYTF. In DNA, the CDR3 is TGTGCCAGTCACAGGGAGGGCTATGGCTACACCTTC.

The rearrangement uses TRBV27 and TRBJ1-4; D is perhaps TRBD1 (5 bases). CDR1 is MNHEY, CDR2 SMNVEV, per germline (reference sequence). Trimming cost V 2 bases and J 8 bases, with 12 bases left between them. The CDR3 length is 14 residues. CDR3 nucleotide sequence: TGTGCCAGCAGTTTAGGTCAGGGCGACGAAAAACTGTTTTTT. Translating gives CASSLGQGDEKLFF.

V usage is TRBV7-3 and J usage is TRBJ1-1; perhaps TRBD1 as D (6 bases). The CDR3 consists of 15 residues. V was clipped by 6 bases and J by 4 bases, with 18 bases between them. Germline values: CDR1 SGHTA, CDR2 FQGTGA. DNA for the CDR3: TGTGCCAGCAGTTACCCCGGACAGAAGCGCACTGAAGCTTTCTTT. Translation: CASSYPGQKRTEAFF.

This clone was picked up a small number of times. The rearrangement joins TRBV7-3 to TRBJ2-1; tentatively, D is TRBD2 (6 bases). Per the germline V gene, CDR1 is SGHTA and CDR2 is FQGTGA. The CDR3 extends over 15 amino acids. Trimming shortened V by 7 bases and J by 6 bases, and 19 bases separated the two germline ends. The CDR3 nucleotides are TGTGCCAGCACCCCCACGGGACTCAAAGGCAATGAGCAGTTCTTC. Translation gives CASTPTGLKGNEQFF.

This clone was counted only a few times. V usage is TRBV5-6 and J usage is TRBJ1-3; TRBD1 aligns across 8 bases. From germline, CDR1 is SGHDT and CDR2 YYEEEE. With 5 bases clipped from V and 4 bases from J, the junction kept 2 bases outside the gene matches. The length of the CDR3 is 13 residues. The DNA of the CDR3 is TGTGCCAGCAGGTGGACAGGGGGAAACACCATATATTTT. Its protein product is CASRWTGGNTIYF.

This chain links TRBV7-9 with TRBJ2-7, with 7 positions matching TRBD1. This CDR3 comprises 14 residues. With V trimmed by 4 bases and J by 1 base, 4 bases remained unmatched. Germline CDR1 reads SEHNR; CDR2 reads FQNEAQ (reference sequence). This CDR3 reads CASSSRDRSYEQYF. The CDR3 DNA reads as TGTGCCAGCAGCTCCCGGGACAGATCCTACGAGCAGTACTTC. Combining the CDR3 with reference TRBV7-9 and TRBJ2-7 gives the whole variable domain DTGVSQNPRHKITKRGQNVTFRCDPISEHNRLYWYRQTLGQGPEFLTYFQNEAQLEKSRLLSDRFSAERPKGSFSTLEIQRTEQGDSAMYLCASSSRDRSYEQYFGPGTRLTVT.

The J gene is TRBJ2-7, the V gene TRBV10-2; TRBD2 might be the D (6 bases). V lost 7 bases and J lost 2, with 12 bases in between. The CDR3 has 13 residues. Germline CDR1 is WSHSY and CDR2 is SAAADI. The CDR3 sequence is CASKGGAAYEQYF. The DNA for the CDR3 is TGCGCCAGCAAAGGCGGGGCTGCCTACGAGCAGTACTTC.

The V gene is TRBV28, the J gene TRBJ1-1; D is perhaps TRBD1 (5 bases). Germline V gene data show CDR1 as MDHEN and CDR2 as SYDVKM. V dropped 5 bases and J dropped 2 bases, with 15 bases sitting between them. This CDR3 region has 15 residues. CDR3 in amino acids: CASSPLGPPNTEAFF. In DNA, the CDR3 is TGTGCCAGCAGTCCATTGGGGCCTCCTAACACTGAAGCTTTCTTT. Full variable domain (rest looked up from reference TRBV28 and TRBJ1-1): DVKVTQSSRYLVKRTGEKVFLECVQDMDHENMFWYRQDPGLGLRLIYFSYDVKMKEKGDIPEGYSVSREKKERFSLILESASTNQTSMYLCASSPLGPPNTEAFFGQGTRLTVV.

The chain is built from TRBV2 and TRBJ2-2, with D maybe TRBD1 (5 bases). Per the germline V gene, CDR1 is SNHLY and CDR2 is FYNNEI. Trimming took 3 bases from V and 0 from J, leaving 14 bases between them. This CDR3 contains 17 residues. The CDR3 sequence is CASSDQFRGPNTGELFF. The CDR3 DNA is TGTGCCAGCAGTGATCAGTTTAGGGGTCCGAACACCGGGGAGCTGTTTTTT.

CDR3 protein: CASSPPSRTANSGNTIYF. In nucleotides, the CDR3 is TGTGCCAGCAGTCCCCCGTCTCGGACAGCAAACTCTGGAAACACCATATATTTT. V and J are TRBV28 and TRBJ1-3, with a possible D match to TRBD1 (6 bases). Trimming left V 5 bases short and J 0 bases short, with 20 bases between. The CDR3 is 18 residues long. From germline, CDR1 is MDHEN and CDR2 SYDVKM.

This clone is a singleton in its sample. The chain recombines TRBV21-1 with TRBJ1-5. TRBV21-1 is termed a pseudogene. The CDR3 is 14 amino acids. CDR3: CASSKRARNQPQHF. DNA for the CDR3: TGTGCCAGCAGCAAGAGGGCAAGAAATCAGCCCCAGCATTTT.

For the CDR3, the DNA is TGTGCCAGCAGCTCGCCTAGCGGGAGGTCCACCGGGGAGCTGTTTTTT. Protein sequence: CASSSPSGRSTGELFF. This chain uses TRBV5-4 with TRBJ2-2; 11 nucleotides align to TRBD2. Germline V lookup: CDR1 SGHNT, CDR2 YYREEE (reference sequence). Trimming removed 3 bases from V and 4 bases from J; junction bases left unmatched: 5. This CDR3 has 16 residues.

The CDR3 reads CASSRDRTDTQYF. In DNA form, the CDR3 reads TGTGCCAGCAGCAGGGACAGGACAGATACGCAGTATTTT. The V call is TRBV27, the J call TRBJ2-3, with 8 bases fitting TRBD1. There are 13 residues in the CDR3. The ends lost 6 bases at V and 3 bases at J; junction bases unmatched: 2. Germline CDR1 MNHEY, CDR2 SMNVEV (reference sequence).

The chain links TRBV7-9 to TRBJ2-7; maybe TRBD1 (6 bases). The germline V gene has CDR1 SEHNR and CDR2 FQNEAQ (reference sequence). CDR3 length: 16 amino acids. V was clipped by 0 bases and J by 2 bases, with 14 bases between them. CDR3 loop: CASSLAGTAGAYEQYF. The CDR3, as DNA: TGTGCCAGCAGCTTAGCCGGTACGGCAGGGGCCTACGAGCAGTACTTC.

This chain uses TRBV5-1 with TRBJ2-1; 7 bases are a match to TRBD2. V was clipped by 3 bases and J by 2 bases; unmatched bases: 2. Germline values: CDR1 SGHRS, CDR2 YFSETQ. This CDR3 has 14 amino acids. CDR3 in amino acids: CASSSLATYNEQFF. The DNA of the CDR3 is TGCGCCAGCAGCTCACTAGCGACCTACAATGAGCAGTTCTTC.

The chain employs TRBV18 and TRBJ2-3; 9 nucleotides line up with TRBD2. The V gene's germline CDR1 is KGHSH and CDR2 LQKENI. J was trimmed by 3 bases and V by 3 bases; bases with no gene match: 7. The CDR3 loop spans 16 amino acids. The CDR3 here is CASSPRSSGKTDTQYF. CDR3 nucleotide sequence: TGTGCCAGCTCACCCCGATCTAGCGGGAAGACAGATACGCAGTATTTT. The whole variable domain, filled in from reference TRBV18 and TRBJ2-3, reads NAGVMQNPRHLVRRRGQEARLRCSPMKGHSHVYWYRQLPEEGLKFMVYLQKENIIDESGMPKERFSAEFPKEGPSILRIQQVVRGDSAAYFCASSPRSSGKTDTQYFGPGTRLTVL.